Shown below are 3 T cell receptor beta chains from a single sample sequenced in a study of blood T cell repertoires in COVID-19. Sequencing used immunoSEQ multiplex PCR; TCRdb keeps in-frame clones, though not all of them. The sample contains about 210,000 clones, 80% to 85% of which appear only once. Sequencing was carried out using peripheral blood. The source is an elderly woman with COVID-19, enrolled during active disease.

This clone was counted between two and nine times. The chain is built from TRBV28 and TRBJ1-2, with TRBD1 identical over 8 bases. Looked up from germline, CDR1 is MDHEN and CDR2 is SYDVKM. V lost 3 bases and J lost 5; bases outside the gene matches: 2. The CDR3 is 13 amino acids. The CDR3 DNA follows: TGTGCCAGCAGTTTCGGGACAGGTTATGGCTACACCTTC. Its protein is CASSFGTGYGYTF.

The V gene is TRBV7-2, the J gene TRBJ2-1; 9 nucleotides line up with TRBD2. CDR3 length: 18 amino acids. V dropped 5 bases and J dropped 5; count of bases not matched to a gene: 16. Germline CDR1 reads SGHTA; CDR2 reads FQGNSA. DNA for the CDR3: TGTGCCAGCAGCCTAAGTACTTTTAGAGCGGGGGGTGACAATGAGCAGTTCTTC. Translating gives CASSLSTFRAGGDNEQFF.

The chain combines TRBV6-1 with TRBJ2-7, with TRBD1 as a possible D gene (6 bases). Germline loops: CDR1 MNHNS, CDR2 SASEGT. Trimming cost V 3 bases and J 5 bases, with 8 bases left between them. The CDR3 has 12 residues. CDR3 residues: CASSDQGNEQYF. The DNA for the CDR3 is TGTGCCAGCAGTGATCAGGGGAACGAGCAGTACTTC.